This T cell receptor beta chain was observed in a study of cytomegalovirus exposure and HLA in healthy donors (dated by TCRdb to about 2017). About the full investigation: An earlier analysis of approximately 600 of the donors reported 276 Gb of sequence data and 100 million to 140 million unique TCR beta sequences from about 179 million T cells. A later genetic analysis took genome-wide SNP genotypes for about 55% of the 666 donors and used that subset as a discovery cohort. Around 320 gigabases of sequencing data and 70 million to 85 million unique TCR sequences were included in an early release covering 550 to 650 HLA-typed donors. Besides the first cohort of approximately 710 subjects, a separate validation cohort made up of some 110 different subjects was used. The study profiled the T cell repertoires of hundreds of subjects by immunosequencing and related them to cytomegalovirus serostatus. The number of typed donors differed by locus: roughly 620-630 for A, B, C, DRB1 and DQB1; 500 to 550 for DQA1; 606 for DPA1; and roughly 470 for DPB1. The study aimed to test whether cataloging public T cell receptors could reveal signatures of past pathogen exposure. Alongside the repertoire data, information on donor age, sex, ethnicity and CMV serostatus was compiled. Of the approximately 400 genotyped donors, approximately 81% were placed in the genetic ancestry cluster associated with self-reported Caucasian donors. Several DR-DQ haplotypes were treated as single units for association and clustering because of strong linkage in the cohort. HLA typing covered class I and class II loci at four-digit resolution. All discovery cohort repertoires had been generated using a single sequencing platform. In the later analysis, no new phenotypic data were used to find candidate immune exposures; instead, reliance was placed on TCR beta sequences and their occurrence across donors. On average, about 200,000 unique TCR beta nucleotide sequences were sequenced per donor among several hundred genotyped donors of the cohort, with approximately 18% of those sequences being non-productive. To study patterns of TCR occurrence, a later analysis re-analyzed previously published TCR beta repertoires from around 700 donors and added high-resolution HLA genotyping. To predict cytomegalovirus infection status, the study brought together high-throughput TCR immunosequencing, statistical association of individual TCRs with disease status, and machine learning. An earlier analysis of approximately 500 of the donors applied high-throughput TCR beta sequencing to assess whether each TCR beta V gene segment acted as functional or pseudogenic. General conclusions and limits of the study: While some public TCRs were present in many individuals, most TCR sequences turned up only very rarely across donors. The study listed approximately 160 TCR beta chains as associated with cytomegalovirus. Sequencing depth was assumed to be roughly uniform across donors in the presence/absence analyses, though that assumption may not hold. In vitro tests confirmed that a few of the cytomegalovirus-associated TCR beta chains recognize cytomegalovirus antigens. CMV serostatus was the only immune exposure information available for the cohort. Because some donors lacked HLA typing at each locus, the association tests relied only on the typed subset. The authors suggested that the approach could potentially be extended to other disease states and immunological phenotypes. Several of the top co-occurrence clusters appeared to be linked to parvovirus B19, influenza, CMV and Epstein-Barr virus, according to a later analysis. In a later genetic analysis, a missense DCLRE1C variant was associated with V-gene and J-gene trimming of TCR beta chains, and the association was replicated in an independent cohort. In an earlier analysis of around 500 of the donors, most TCR beta V segments appeared in productive rearrangements about 87% or about 30% of the time, broadly matching IMGT annotations. In this cohort, only TCR beta chains were sequenced, and detectable features were limited by the absence of alpha or paired-chain data. The earlier analysis of a few hundred of the donors excluded roughly 16 rarely observed V segments, including chromosome 9 orphons, because counts were too low. Strong co-occurrence of HLA alleles, especially DR and DQ, made assigning TCR associations to individual alleles difficult. Cytomegalovirus status was reported to be diagnosed by the classifier with high specificity and sensitivity in both the original and validation cohorts. A further reported finding was that TCR beta sequences accurately predicted the HLA-A and HLA-B alleles for most subjects in the first cohort. In a later analysis, HLA-associated TCR beta chains showed more clonal expansion and lower generation probabilities than non-associated chains that were equally common. In a later analysis, TCR association rates were found to vary across HLA loci, with the most associated TCRs seen for DRB1 alleles and the fewest for HLA-C alleles. Correlated functional status among segregating V segments might reflect linkage disequilibrium, but an unknown experimental factor could not be ruled out. A later analysis associated 17,000 or so TCR beta sequences with specific HLA alleles at a false discovery rate of 0.05. In a later analysis, most CMV-associated TCR beta chains were found to appear HLA-restricted, with HLA associations seemingly driven largely by CMV exposure. Some IMGT-functional V segments, including TRBV6-2 and TRBV6-3, could not be told apart with the 87-base-pair reads, so those segments were excluded. A cluster of highly shared sequence variants was judged likely to represent a technical artifact of the sequencing pipeline. Compared with the 666-donor mean, donors in an Asian-associated ancestry cluster had fewer N-insertions in productive TCRs, according to a later genetic analysis.

The CDR3, cysteine through phenylalanine, is 16 amino acids long. The DNA shown is the 48-base CDR3, in frame from base 1. Trimming accounts for 5 bases at V and 5 bases at J, while the number of junction bases matched to no gene is 15. CDR1 and CDR2, looked up from the germline V gene, are LGHNT and FRNRAP. To note about this clone: There is no known antigen for this receptor. Base qualities are missing; no much larger clone stands one base away.

The library came from the immunoSEQ multiplex PCR assay. A mixture of 60 forward primers for TCR Vbeta segments and 13 reverse primers for TCR Jbeta segments was used in the multiplex PCR. The CDR3 region of rearranged TCR beta genes was amplified from genomic DNA with a multiplex PCR assay. On the Illumina HiSeq System, the amplified TCR beta libraries were sequenced as 87-base-pair reads. In the paper's pipeline: In a later analysis, 70 million to 95 million unique TCR beta chains were counted across the roughly 610 repertoires, and around 11 million of these chains were shared by at least two donors. To remove PCR and sequencing errors, raw reads were error-corrected and collapsed into unique sequences using a nearest-neighbor algorithm that merged closely related sequences. CDR3 sequences were aligned to IMGT reference sequences to assign V, D and J gene segments. For a sequence to be retained, a match of at least six nucleotides to both a V gene segment and a J gene segment was required. Rearrangements were classified as productive when the CDR3 lacked stop codons and remained in frame with V and J, and all other rearrangements were classified as non-productive. Following IMGT convention, CDR3 was defined as the stretch from the second conserved V-encoded cysteine up to the conserved J-encoded phenylalanine. Sequences without an unambiguous match to a single V gene segment were excluded from the earlier analysis of about 600 of the donors. An earlier analysis of roughly 590 of the donors called V segments functional above 56.7% productive rearrangements and segregating when the between-donor standard deviation exceeded 5%. To diagnose cytomegalovirus status from the catalog of TCR beta chain sequences, a statistical classification framework was built. V and J gene assignment, in a later analysis, came from comparing TCR nucleotide sequences with IMGT/GENE-DB human TR gene sequences. In a later analysis, CDR3 sequences and most-parsimonious VDJ recombination scenarios were assigned using the TCRdist pipeline. A later analysis defined each TCR beta chain by its CDR3 amino acid sequence plus V-gene family, and excluded reads lacking a unique V-gene family. As a way to deal with suspected cross-contamination and a sequencing artifact, a later analysis dropped roughly 620 nucleotide sequences that were highly shared and had low generation probability. For each public chain, a later analysis derived a clonal expansion index from normalized ranks of inferred template counts within each repertoire. In a later analysis, generation probabilities were computed using a VDJ recombination model fitted to out-of-frame rearrangements, and the results were checked against IGoR. Hypergeometric tests were used in a later analysis to score TCR-TCR, TCR-HLA and TCR-CMV co-occurrence, with a repertoire-size bias correction applied to the TCR pairs. False discovery rates were estimated in a later analysis by permuting HLA or CMV assignments 20 times. A later analysis grouped co-occurring TCRs with DBSCAN, adding TCRdist sequence similarity when clustering within HLA-allele-positive subsets. Repertoires with fewer than 30,000 or more than 120,000 public chains were left out of co-occurrence clustering, as were five repertoires with anomalous nucleotide sharing. What TCRdb holds here is the immuneACCESS table cut down to in-frame rearrangements. Part of the clones is not present; checked against another copy, under half of the missing clones reflect an unresolved V gene, and the others are unexplained. V and J calls plus clone size are reproduced from that table; the DNA served to infer D and trimming. A total of roughly 180,000 clones appear in this sample, over 75% of them only once. Under 2% of the sample goes to the ten largest clones.

The cohort was made up of about 610 healthy bone marrow donors. At the time of sampling, all cohort members were nominally healthy, though unrecorded immune exposures were likely present. The donor tested CMV seronegative, placing the donor among the 350 or so seronegative members of the cohort. A peripheral blood sample was collected from each donor, and TCR beta sequencing was performed on peripheral blood mononuclear cells. The Qiagen DNeasy Blood Extraction Kit was used to extract genomic DNA from the blood cell samples. Input material: PBMCs. The sequence is built from TRBV12-5 and TRBJ2-7, and TRBD1 matches 7 of the central bases. The origin of this receptor is a woman in her 30s in good health and CMV-seronegative. CDR3 sequence: CASGLGRFRGIHEQYF. Here is the DNA: TGTGCTAGTGGTCTGGGACGGTTCAGGGGGATCCACGAGCAGTACTTC.